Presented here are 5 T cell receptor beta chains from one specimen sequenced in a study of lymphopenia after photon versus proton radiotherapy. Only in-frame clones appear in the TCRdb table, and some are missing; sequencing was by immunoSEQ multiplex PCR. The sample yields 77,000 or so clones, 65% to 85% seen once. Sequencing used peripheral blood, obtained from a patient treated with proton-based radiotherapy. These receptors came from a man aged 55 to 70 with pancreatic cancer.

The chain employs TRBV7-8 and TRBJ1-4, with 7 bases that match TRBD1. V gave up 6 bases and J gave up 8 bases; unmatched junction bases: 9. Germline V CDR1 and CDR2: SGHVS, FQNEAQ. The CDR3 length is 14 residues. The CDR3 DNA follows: TGTGCCAGCAGTCAGAGGGGGCGGGACGAAAAACTGTTTTTT. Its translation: CASSQRGRDEKLFF. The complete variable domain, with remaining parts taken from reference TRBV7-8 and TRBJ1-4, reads GAGVSQSPRYKVAKRGQDVALRCDPISGHVSLFWYQQALGQGPEFLTYFQNEAQLDKSGLPSDRFFAERPEGSVSTLKIQRTQQEDSAVYLCASSQRGRDEKLFFGSGTQLSVL.

The CDR3 sequence is CASSLELSPLHF. The CDR3 DNA sequence: TGTGCCAGCAGCTTAGAGTTGTCACCCCTCCACTTT. The chain couples TRBV7-9 to TRBJ1-6; D ambiguous. Trimming took 1 base from V and 10 from J, leaving 5 bases between them. Germline lookup yields CDR1 SEHNR and CDR2 FQNEAQ (reference sequence). This CDR3 is built from 12 residues.

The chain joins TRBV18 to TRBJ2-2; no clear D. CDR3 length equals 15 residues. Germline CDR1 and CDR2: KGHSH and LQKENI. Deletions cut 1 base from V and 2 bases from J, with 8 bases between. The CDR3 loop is CASSPRALNTGELFF. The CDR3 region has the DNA TGTGCCAGCTCACCACGAGCCCTAAACACCGGGGAGCTGTTTTTT.

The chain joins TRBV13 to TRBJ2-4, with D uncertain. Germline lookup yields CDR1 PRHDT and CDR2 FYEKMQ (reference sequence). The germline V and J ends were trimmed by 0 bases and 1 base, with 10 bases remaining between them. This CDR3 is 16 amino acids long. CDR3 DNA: TGTGCCAGCAGCTTAGGAGGACGTGGGGCCAAAAACATTCAGTACTTC. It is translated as CASSLGGRGAKNIQYF.

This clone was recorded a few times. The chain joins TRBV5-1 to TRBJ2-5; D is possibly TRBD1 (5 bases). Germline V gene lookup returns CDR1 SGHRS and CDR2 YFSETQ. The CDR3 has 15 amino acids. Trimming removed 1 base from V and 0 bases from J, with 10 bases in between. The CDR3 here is CASSLTGMDQETQYF. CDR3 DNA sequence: TGCGCCAGCAGCTTGACAGGCATGGACCAAGAGACCCAGTACTTC.